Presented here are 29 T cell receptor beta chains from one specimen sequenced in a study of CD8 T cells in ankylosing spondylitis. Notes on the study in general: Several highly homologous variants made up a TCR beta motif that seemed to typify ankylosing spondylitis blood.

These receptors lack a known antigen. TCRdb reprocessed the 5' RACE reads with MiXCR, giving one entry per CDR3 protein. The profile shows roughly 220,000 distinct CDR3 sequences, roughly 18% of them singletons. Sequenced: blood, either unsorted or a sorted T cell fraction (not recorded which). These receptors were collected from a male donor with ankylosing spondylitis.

The CDR3 nucleotides read TGTGCTACCGGACGGCTGAACACTGAAGCTTTCTTT. Its translation is CATGRLNTEAFF. This rearrangement joins TRBV27 to TRBJ1-1; D gene unclear. The CDR3 consists of 12 residues. The germline gives CDR1 MNHEY, CDR2 SMNVEV (reference sequence).

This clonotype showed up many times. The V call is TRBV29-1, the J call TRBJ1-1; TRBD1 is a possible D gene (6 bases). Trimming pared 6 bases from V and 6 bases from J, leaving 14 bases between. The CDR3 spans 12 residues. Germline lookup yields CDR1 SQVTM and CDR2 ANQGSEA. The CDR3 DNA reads TGCAGCGTCGGGGGGGCAGTAGCTGAAGCTTTCTTT. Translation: CSVGGAVAEAFF.

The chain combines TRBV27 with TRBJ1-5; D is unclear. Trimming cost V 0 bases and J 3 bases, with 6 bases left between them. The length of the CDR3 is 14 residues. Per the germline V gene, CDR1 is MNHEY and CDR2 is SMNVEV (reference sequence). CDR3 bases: TGTGCCAGCAGTTTATCTGCATTCAATCAGCCCCAGCATTTT. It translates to CASSLSAFNQPQHF.

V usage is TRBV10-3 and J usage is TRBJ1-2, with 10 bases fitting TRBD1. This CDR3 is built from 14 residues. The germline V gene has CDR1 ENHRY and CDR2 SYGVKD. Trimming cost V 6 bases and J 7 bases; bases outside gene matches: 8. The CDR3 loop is CAISPPGTGVGYTF. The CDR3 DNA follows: TGTGCCATCAGCCCCCCCGGGACAGGGGTTGGCTACACCTTC.

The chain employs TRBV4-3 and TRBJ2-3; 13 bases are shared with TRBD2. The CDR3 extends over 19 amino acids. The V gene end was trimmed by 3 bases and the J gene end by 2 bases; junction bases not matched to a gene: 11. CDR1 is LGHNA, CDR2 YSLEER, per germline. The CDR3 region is CASSQVLAGGPLATDTQYF. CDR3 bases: TGCGCCAGCAGCCAGGTACTAGCGGGAGGGCCCCTTGCCACAGATACGCAGTATTTT.

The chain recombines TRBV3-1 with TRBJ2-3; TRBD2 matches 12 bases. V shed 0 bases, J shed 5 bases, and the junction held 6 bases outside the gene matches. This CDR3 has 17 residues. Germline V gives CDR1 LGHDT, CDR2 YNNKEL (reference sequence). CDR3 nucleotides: TGTGCCAGCAGCCAAGATCGACTAGCGGGGGTTGGAGATACGCAGTATTTT. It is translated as CASSQDRLAGVGDTQYF.

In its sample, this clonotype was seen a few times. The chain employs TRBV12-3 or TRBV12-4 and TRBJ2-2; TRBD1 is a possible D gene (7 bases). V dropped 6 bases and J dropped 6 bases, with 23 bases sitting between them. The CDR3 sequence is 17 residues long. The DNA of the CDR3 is TGTGCCAGCAGCCCCCAACAGCCAGGGGGGATCTCCGGGGAGCTGTTTTTT. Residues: CASSPQQPGGISGELFF.

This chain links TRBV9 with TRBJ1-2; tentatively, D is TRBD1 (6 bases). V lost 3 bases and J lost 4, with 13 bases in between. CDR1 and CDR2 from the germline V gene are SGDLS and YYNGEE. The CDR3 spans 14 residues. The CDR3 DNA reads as TGTGCCAGCAGCGCTTCAGGACAGAGCTATGGCTACACCTTC. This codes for CASSASGQSYGYTF.

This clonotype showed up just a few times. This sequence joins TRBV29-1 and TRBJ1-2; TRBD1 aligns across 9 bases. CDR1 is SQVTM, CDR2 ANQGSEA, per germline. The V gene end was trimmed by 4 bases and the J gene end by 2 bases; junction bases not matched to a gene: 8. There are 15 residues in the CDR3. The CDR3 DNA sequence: TGCAGCGTTGTAGATCGGGACAGGGTGAACTATGGCTACACCTTC. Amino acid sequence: CSVVDRDRVNYGYTF.

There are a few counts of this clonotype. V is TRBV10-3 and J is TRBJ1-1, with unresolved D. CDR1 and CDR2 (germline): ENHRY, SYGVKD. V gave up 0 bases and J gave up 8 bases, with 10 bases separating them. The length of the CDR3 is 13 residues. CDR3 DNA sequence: TGTGCCATCAGTGAGTCAGGCGCAGAAGAAGCTTTCTTT. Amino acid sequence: CAISESGAEEAFF.

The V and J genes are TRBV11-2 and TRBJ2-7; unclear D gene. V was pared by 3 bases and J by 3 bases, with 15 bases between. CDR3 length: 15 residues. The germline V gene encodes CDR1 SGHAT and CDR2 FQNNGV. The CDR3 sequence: CASSLADPLFYEQYF. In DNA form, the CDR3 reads TGTGCCAGCAGCTTGGCGGATCCCCTCTTCTACGAGCAGTACTTC.

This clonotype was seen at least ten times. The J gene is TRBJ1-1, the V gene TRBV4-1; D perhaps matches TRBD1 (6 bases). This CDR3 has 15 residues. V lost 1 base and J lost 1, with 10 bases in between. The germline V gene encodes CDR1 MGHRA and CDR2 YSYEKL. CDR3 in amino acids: CASSQGWGANTEAFF. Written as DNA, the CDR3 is TGCGCCAGCAGCCAAGGTTGGGGGGCGAACACTGAAGCTTTCTTT.

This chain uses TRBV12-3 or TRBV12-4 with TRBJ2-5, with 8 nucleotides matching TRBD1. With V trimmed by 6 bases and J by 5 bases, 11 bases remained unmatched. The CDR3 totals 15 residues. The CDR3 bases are TGTGCCAGCAGGCCGCCGGGACAGGCGCTGGAGACCCAGTACTTC. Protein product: CASRPPGQALETQYF.

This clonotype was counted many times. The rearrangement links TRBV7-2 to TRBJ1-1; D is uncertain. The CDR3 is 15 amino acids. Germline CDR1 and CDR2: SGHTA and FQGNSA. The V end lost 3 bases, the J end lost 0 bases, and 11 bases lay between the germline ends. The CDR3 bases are TGTGCCAGCAGCTTCCCAGGCTTCATGAACACTGAAGCTTTCTTT. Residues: CASSFPGFMNTEAFF.

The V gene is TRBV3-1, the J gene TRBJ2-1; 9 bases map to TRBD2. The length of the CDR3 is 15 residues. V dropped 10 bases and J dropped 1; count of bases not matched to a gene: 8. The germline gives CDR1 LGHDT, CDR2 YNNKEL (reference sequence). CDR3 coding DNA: TGTGCCACCACCGGGGGACTAGCTTCCTACAATGAGCAGTTCTTC. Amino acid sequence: CATTGGLASYNEQFF.

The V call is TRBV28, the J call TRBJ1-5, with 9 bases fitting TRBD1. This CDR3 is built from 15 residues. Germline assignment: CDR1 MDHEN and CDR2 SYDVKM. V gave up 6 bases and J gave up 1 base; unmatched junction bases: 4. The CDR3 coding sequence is TGTGCCAGCAGCCCGGACAGGGGCAGCAATCAGCCCCAGCATTTT. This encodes CASSPDRGSNQPQHF.

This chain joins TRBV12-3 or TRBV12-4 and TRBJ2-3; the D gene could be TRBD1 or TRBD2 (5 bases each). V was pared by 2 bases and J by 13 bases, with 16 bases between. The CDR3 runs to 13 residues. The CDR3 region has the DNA TGTGCCAGCAGTTTAAACCTCGGGACCCCTAAGTATTTT. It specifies CASSLNLGTPKYF.

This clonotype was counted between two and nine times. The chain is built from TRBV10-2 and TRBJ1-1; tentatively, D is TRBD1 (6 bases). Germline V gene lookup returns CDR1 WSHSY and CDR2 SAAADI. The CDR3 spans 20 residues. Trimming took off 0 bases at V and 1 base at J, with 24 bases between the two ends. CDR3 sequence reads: CASSESLGVSLPDRNTEAFF. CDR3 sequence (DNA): TGCGCCAGCAGTGAGTCCCTTGGTGTGAGTCTCCCGGACAGGAACACTGAAGCTTTCTTT.

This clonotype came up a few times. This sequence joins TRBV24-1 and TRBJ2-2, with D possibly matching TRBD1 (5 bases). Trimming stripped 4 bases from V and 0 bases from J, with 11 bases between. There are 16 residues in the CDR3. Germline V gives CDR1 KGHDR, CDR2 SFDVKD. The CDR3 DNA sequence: TGTGCCACCAGTGACCCGACAGCAACGAACACCGGGGAGCTGTTTTTT. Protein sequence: CATSDPTATNTGELFF.

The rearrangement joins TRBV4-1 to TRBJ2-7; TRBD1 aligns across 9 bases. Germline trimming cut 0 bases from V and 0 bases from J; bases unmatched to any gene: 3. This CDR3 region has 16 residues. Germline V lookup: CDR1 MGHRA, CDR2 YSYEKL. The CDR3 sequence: CASSQDTGGRSYEQYF. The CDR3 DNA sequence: TGCGCCAGCAGCCAAGACACAGGGGGCCGCTCCTACGAGCAGTACTTC.

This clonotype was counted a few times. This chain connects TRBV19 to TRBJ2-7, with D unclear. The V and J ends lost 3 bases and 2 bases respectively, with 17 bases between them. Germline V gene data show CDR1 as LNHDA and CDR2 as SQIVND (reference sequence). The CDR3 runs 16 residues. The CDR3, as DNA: TGTGCCAGTAGTATCGTGGTACTTGTAGAACCCTACGAGCAGTACTTC. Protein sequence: CASSIVVLVEPYEQYF. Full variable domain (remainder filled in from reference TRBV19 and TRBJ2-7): DGGITQSPKYLFRKEGQNVTLSCEQNLNHDAMYWYRQDPGQGLRLIYYSQIVNDFQKGDIAEGYSVSREKKESFPLTVTSAQKNPTAFYLCASSIVVLVEPYEQYFGPGTRLTVT.

In nucleotides, the CDR3 is TGTGCCACCAGTGCCGGGACAGGGTTAGGCATCTCAGATACGCAGTATTTT. It is translated as CATSAGTGLGISDTQYF. The rearrangement links TRBV24-1 to TRBJ2-3, with 9 bases that match TRBD1. Germline assignment: CDR1 KGHDR and CDR2 SFDVKD. The CDR3 sequence is 17 residues long. V trimming: 5 bases; J trimming: 4 bases; junction bases outside the gene matches: 12.

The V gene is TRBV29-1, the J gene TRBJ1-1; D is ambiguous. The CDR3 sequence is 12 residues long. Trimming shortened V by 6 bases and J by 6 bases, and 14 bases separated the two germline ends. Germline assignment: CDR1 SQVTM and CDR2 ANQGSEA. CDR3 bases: TGCAGCGTGGAGGTCCTCATAGCTGAAGCTTTCTTT. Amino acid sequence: CSVEVLIAEAFF. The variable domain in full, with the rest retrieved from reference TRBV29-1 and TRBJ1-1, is SAVISQKPSRDICQRGTSLTIQCQVDSQVTMMFWYRQQPGQSLTLIATANQGSEATYESGFVIDKFPISRPNLTFSTLTVSNMSPEDSSIYLCSVEVLIAEAFFGQGTRLTVV.

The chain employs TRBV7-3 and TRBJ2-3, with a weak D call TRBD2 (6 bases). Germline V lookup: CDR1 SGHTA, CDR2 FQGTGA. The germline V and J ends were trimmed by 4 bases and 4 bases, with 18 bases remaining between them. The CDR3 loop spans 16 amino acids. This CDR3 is CASSSRSGGSADTQYF. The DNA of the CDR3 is TGTGCCAGCAGCTCCAGGAGTGGAGGGAGCGCAGATACGCAGTATTTT. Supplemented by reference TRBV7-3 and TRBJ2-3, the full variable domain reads GAGVSQTPSNKVTEKGKYVELRCDPISGHTALYWYRQSLGQGPEFLIYFQGTGAADDSGLPNDRFFAVRPEGSVSTLKIQRTERGDSAVYLCASSSRSGGSADTQYFGPGTRLTVL.

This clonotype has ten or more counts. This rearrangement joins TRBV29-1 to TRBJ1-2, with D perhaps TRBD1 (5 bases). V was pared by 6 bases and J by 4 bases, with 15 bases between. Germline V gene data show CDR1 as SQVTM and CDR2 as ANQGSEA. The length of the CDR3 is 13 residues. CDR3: CSVLDSDFYGYTF. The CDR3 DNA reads TGCAGCGTGTTAGACAGCGACTTCTATGGCTACACCTTC.

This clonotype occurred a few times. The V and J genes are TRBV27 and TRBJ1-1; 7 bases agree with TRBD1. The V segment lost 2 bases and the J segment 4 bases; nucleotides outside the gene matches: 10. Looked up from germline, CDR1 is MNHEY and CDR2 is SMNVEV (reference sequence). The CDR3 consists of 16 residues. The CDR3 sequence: CASSLGTAPGATEAFF. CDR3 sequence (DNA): TGTGCCAGCAGTTTAGGGACAGCCCCAGGGGCCACTGAAGCTTTCTTT.

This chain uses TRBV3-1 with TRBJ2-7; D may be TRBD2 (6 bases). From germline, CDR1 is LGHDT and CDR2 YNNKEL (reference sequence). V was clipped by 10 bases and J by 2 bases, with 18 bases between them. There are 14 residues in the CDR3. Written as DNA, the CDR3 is TGTGCCACCGCAATGGGACTCCCGGCCTACGAGCAGTACTTC. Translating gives CATAMGLPAYEQYF.

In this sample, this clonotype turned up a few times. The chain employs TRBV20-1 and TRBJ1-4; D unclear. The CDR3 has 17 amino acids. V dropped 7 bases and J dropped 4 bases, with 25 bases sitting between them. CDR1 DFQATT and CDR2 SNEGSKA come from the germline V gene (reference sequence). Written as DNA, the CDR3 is TGCAGTGTACCGGACGAGGGCGAACTACCTTTTAATGAAAAACTGTTTTTT. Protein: CSVPDEGELPFNEKLFF.

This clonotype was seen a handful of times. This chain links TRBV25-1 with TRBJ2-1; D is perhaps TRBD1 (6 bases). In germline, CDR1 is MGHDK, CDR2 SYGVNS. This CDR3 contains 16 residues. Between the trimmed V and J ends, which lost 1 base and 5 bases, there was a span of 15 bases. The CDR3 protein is CASSEWDTEVDNEQFF. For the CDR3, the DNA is TGTGCCAGCAGTGAATGGGACACGGAGGTGGACAATGAGCAGTTCTTC.